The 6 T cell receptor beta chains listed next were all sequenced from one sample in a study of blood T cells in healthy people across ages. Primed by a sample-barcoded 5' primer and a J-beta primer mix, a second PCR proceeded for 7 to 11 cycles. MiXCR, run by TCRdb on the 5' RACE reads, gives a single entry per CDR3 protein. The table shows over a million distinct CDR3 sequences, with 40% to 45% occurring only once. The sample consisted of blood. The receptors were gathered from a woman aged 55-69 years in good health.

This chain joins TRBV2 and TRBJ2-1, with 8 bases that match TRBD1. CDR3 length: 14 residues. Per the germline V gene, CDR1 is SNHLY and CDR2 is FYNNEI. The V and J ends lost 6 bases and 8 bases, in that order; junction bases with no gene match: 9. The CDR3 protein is CASRGDRRGHEQFF. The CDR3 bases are TGTGCCAGCAGGGGGGACAGGAGAGGCCATGAGCAGTTCTTC.

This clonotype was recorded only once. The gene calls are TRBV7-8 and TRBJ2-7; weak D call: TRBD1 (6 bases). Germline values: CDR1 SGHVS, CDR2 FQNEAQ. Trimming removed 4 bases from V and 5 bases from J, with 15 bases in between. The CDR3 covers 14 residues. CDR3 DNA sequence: TGTGCCAGCAGCTCCGAACGGACAGTTGACGAGCAGTACTTC. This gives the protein CASSSERTVDEQYF.

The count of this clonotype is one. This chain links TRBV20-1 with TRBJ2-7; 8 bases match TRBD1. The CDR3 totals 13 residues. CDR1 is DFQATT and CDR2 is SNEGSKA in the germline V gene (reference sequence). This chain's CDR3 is CIARTGSSYEQYF. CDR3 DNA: TGCATTGCACGGACAGGGAGCTCCTACGAGCAGTACTTC.

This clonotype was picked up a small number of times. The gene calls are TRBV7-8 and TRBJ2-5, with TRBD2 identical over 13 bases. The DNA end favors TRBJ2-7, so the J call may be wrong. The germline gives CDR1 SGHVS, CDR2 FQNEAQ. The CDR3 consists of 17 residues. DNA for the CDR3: TGTGCCAGCAGCTTGGGCCAAACGGGACTAGCGGGATACGAGCAGTACTTC. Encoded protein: CASSLGQTGLAGYEQYF.

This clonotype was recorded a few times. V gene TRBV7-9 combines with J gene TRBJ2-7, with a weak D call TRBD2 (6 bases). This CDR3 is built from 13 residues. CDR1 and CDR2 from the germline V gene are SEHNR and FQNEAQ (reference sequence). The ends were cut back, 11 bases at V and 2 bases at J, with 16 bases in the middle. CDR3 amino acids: CAGLTEGTYEQYF. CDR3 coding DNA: TGTGCCGGCCTAACGGAGGGTACCTACGAGCAGTACTTC.

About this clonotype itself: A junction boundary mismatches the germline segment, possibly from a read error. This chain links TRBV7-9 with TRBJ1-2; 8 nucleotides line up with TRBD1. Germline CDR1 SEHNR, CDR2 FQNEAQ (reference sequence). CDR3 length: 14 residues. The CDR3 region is CAGSSTGAYYGYTF. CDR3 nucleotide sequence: TGTGCCGGCAGCTCGACAGGGGCCTACTATGGCTACACCTTC.